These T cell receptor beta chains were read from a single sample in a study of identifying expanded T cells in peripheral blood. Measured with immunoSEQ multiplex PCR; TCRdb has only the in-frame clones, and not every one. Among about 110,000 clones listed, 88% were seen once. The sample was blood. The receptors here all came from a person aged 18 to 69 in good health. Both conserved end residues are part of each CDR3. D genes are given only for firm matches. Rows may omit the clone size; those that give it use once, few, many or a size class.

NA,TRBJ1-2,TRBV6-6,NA,CASSYGGYYGYTF,TGTGCCAGCAGTTATGGAGGGTACTACGGCTACACCTTC
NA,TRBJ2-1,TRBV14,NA,CASSRGDTFNEQFF,TGTGCCAGCAGTAGAGGGGACACCTTCAATGAGCAGTTCTTC
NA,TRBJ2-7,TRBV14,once,CASSQGLGEQCF,TGTGCCAGCAGCCAGGGTCTGGGCGAGCAGTGCTTC
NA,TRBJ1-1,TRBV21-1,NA,CASSTRMDSEAFF,TGTGCCAGCAGCACCCGGATGGACTCTGAAGCTTTCTTT
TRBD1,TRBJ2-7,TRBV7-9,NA,CASSPRDRAVEQYF,TGTGCCAGCAGCCCTCGGGACAGGGCAGTCGAGCAGTACTTC
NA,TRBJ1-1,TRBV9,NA,CASSVDPGATEAFF,TGTGCCAGCAGCGTAGACCCCGGAGCCACTGAAGCTTTCTTT
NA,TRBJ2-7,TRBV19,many,CASSTERHSSEQYF,TGTGCCAGTAGTACGGAGAGACACTCCAGCGAGCAGTACTTC
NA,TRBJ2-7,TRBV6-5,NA,CASTPGVPPLEQYF,TGTGCCAGCACTCCAGGGGTGCCCCCTCTCGAGCAGTACTTC
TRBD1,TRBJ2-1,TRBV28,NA,CASSARDRGYNEQFF,TGTGCCAGCAGTGCCCGGGACAGGGGTTACAATGAGCAGTTCTTC
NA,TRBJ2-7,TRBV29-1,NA,CSVEDYGQPKGYEQYF,TGCAGCGTTGAAGATTATGGCCAGCCGAAGGGCTACGAGCAGTACTTC
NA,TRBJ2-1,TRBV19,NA,CASSTTEYNEQFF,TGTGCCAGTAGTACGACAGAGTACAATGAGCAGTTCTTC
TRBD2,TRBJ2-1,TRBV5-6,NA,CASSSFGAGGQDEQFF,TGTGCCAGCAGCTCCTTCGGGGCGGGGGGGCAGGATGAGCAGTTCTTC
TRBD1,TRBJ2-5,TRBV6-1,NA,CASSWGQQETQYF,TGTGCCAGCAGTTGGGGACAGCAAGAGACCCAGTACTTC
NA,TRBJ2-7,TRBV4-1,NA,CASSQDSAAQSYEQYF,TGCGCCAGCAGCCAAGATTCGGCAGCGCAATCCTACGAGCAGTACTTC
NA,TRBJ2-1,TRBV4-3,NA,CASSQAGPSYNEQFF,TGCGCCAGCAGCCAAGCGGGTCCTAGCTACAATGAGCAGTTCTTC
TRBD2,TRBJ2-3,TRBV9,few,CASSVGTTSGPLDTQYF,TGTGCCAGCAGCGTAGGAACGACTAGCGGACCATTGGATACGCAGTATTTT
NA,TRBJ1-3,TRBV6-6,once,CASSTGTGNTIYF,TGTGCCAGCAGCACAGGGACCGGAAACACCATATATTTT
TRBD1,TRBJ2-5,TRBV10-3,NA,CAISGSTGGGETQYF,TGTGCCATCAGTGGCTCTACAGGGGGAGGAGAGACCCAGTACTTC
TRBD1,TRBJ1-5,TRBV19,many,CASSRTGHQPQHF,TGTGCCAGTAGCCGGACAGGTCATCAGCCCCAGCATTTT
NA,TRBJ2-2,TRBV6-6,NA,CASSYSTDTGELFF,TGTGCCAGCAGTTACTCGACAGACACCGGGGAGCTGTTTTTT
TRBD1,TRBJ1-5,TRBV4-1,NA,CASSQGGQGYQPQHF,TGCGCCAGCAGCCAAGGCGGACAGGGATACCAGCCCCAGCATTTT
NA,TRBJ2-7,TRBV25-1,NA,CASSESGQPKQYF,TGTGCCAGCAGTGAATCGGGACAACCGAAGCAGTACTTC
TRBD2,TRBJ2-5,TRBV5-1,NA,CASTSGLAGDQETQYF,TGCGCCAGCACCTCAGGGCTAGCGGGGGATCAAGAGACCCAGTACTTC
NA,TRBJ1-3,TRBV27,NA,CASSPHYTSSGNTIYF,TGTGCCAGCAGTCCTCACTACACGAGCTCTGGAAACACCATATATTTT
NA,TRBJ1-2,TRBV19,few,CASSIREPYGYTF,TGTGCCAGTAGTATACGGGAGCCCTATGGCTACACCTTC
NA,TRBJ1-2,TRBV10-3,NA,CAISELNYGYTF,TGTGCCATCAGTGAACTTAACTATGGCTACACCTTC
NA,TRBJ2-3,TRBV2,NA,CASSVFTKLPYF,TGTGCCAGCAGTGTCTTTACCAAACTCCCGTATTTT
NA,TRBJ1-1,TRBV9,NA,CASNGHGGMNTEAFF,TGTGCCAGCAATGGACACGGGGGCATGAACACTGAAGCTTTCTTT
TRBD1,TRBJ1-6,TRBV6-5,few,CASSYGTAPNSPLHF,TGTGCCAGCAGTTATGGGACAGCTCCTAATTCACCCCTCCACTTT
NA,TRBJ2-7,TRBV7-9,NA,CASSLVGNEQYF,TGTGCCAGCAGCTTAGTAGGCAACGAGCAGTACTTC
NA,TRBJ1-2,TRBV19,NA,CASLSVYGYTF,TGTGCCAGTCTAAGCGTATATGGCTACACCTTC
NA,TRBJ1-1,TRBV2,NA,CASRAPENTEAFF,TGTGCCAGCAGAGCTCCGGAGAACACTGAAGCTTTCTTT
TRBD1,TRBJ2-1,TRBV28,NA,CASSLGTGYYNEQFF,TGTGCCAGCAGTTTAGGGACAGGGTACTACAATGAGCAGTTCTTC
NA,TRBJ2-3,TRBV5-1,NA,CASSLAIDRTQGTQYF,TGCGCCAGCAGCTTGGCCATCGACAGGACCCAGGGTACGCAGTATTTT
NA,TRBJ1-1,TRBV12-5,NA,CASGLGQPNTEAFF,TGTGCTAGTGGTTTAGGGCAGCCGAACACTGAAGCTTTCTTT
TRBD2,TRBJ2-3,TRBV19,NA,CASSILGGGRADTQYF,TGTGCCAGTAGTATTCTCGGGGGGGGCCGGGCAGATACGCAGTATTTT
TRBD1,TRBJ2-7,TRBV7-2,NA,CASSLASGTGGYEQYF,TGTGCCAGCAGCTTAGCGTCTGGGACAGGGGGCTACGAGCAGTACTTC
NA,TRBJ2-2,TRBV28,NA,CASSSPEPDTGELFF,TGTGCCAGCAGTTCCCCCGAGCCCGACACCGGGGAGCTGTTTTTT
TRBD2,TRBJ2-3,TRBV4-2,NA,CASSQGSGSEYF,TGTGCCAGCAGCCAGGGTAGCGGGTCCGAGTATTTT
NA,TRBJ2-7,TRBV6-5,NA,CASSYSAGSGEQYF,TGTGCCAGCAGTTACTCGGCAGGCTCGGGCGAGCAGTACTTC
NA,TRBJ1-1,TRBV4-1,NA,CASSQRSGVGTEAFF,TGCGCCAGCAGCCAAAGGTCAGGGGTCGGCACTGAAGCTTTCTTT
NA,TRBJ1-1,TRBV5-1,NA,CASRMTPSRGTEAFF,TGCGCCAGCCGAATGACACCTTCGAGGGGCACTGAAGCTTTCTTT
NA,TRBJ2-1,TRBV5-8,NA,CASSRDRDFPYNEQFF,TGTGCCAGCAGCAGGGACCGGGACTTCCCTTACAATGAGCAGTTCTTC
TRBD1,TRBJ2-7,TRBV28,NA,CASSKPGTGTYEQYF,TGTGCCAGCAGTAAACCCGGGACAGGGACCTACGAGCAGTACTTC